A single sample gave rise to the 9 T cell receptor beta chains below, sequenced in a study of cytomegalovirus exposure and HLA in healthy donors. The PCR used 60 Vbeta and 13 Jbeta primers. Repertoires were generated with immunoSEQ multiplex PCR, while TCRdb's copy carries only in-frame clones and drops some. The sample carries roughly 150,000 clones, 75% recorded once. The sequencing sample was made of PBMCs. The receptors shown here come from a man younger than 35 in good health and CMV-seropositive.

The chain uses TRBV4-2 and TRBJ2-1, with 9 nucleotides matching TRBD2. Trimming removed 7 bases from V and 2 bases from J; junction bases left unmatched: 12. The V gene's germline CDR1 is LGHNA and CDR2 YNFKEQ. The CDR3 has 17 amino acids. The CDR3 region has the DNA TGTGCCAGCACCGAAGTCGGGGGCGGGAGGGCCTACAATGAGCAGTTCTTC. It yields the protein CASTEVGGGRAYNEQFF.

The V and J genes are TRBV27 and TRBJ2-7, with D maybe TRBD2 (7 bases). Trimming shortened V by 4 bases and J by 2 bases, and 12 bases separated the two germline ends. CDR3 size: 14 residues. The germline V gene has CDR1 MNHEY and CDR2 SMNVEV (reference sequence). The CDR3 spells CASSSEGGPYEQYF. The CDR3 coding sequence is TGTGCCAGCAGTTCTGAGGGGGGGCCCTACGAGCAGTACTTC.

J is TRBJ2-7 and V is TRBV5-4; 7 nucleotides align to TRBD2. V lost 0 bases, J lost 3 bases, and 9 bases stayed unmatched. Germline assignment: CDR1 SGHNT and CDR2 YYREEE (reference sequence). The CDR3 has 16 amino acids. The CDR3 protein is CASSLDGGRTNYEQYF. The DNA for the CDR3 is TGTGCCAGCAGCTTGGACGGCGGGAGAACCAACTACGAGCAGTACTTC.

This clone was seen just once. The CDR3 DNA sequence: TGTGCCAGCAGCTTAGACGGGGGACTATACTCCTACGAGCAGTACTTC. Residues: CASSLDGGLYSYEQYF. V usage is TRBV5-4 and J usage is TRBJ2-7, with 7 bases identical to TRBD2. CDR3 length equals 16 residues. CDR1 is SGHNT, CDR2 YYREEE, per germline (reference sequence). The junction had 8 bases not matched to a gene; V was cut back by 2 bases and J by 0 bases.

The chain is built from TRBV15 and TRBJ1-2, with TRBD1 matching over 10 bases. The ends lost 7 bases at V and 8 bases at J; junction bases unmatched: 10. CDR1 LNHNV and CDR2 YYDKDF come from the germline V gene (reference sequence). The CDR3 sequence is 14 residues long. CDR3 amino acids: CATNRDRGTGGYTF. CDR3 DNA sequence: TGTGCCACCAACAGGGACAGGGGAACGGGGGGCTACACCTTC.

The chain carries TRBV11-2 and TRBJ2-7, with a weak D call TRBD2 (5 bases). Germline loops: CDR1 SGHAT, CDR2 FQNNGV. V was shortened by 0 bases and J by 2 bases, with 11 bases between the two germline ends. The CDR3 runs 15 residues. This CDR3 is CASSLEGGLTYEQYF. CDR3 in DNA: TGTGCCAGCAGCTTAGAAGGAGGCCTTACCTACGAGCAGTACTTC.

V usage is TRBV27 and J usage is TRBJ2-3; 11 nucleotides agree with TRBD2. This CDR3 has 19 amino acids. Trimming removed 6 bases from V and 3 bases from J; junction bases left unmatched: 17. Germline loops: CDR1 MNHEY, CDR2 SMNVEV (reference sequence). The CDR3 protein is CASRTLWVAGGVGTDTQYF. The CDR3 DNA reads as TGTGCCAGCAGGACCCTCTGGGTAGCGGGAGGGGTAGGTACAGATACGCAGTATTTT.

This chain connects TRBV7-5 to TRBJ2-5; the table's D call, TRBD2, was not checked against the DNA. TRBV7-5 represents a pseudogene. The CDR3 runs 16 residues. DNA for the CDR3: TGTGCCAGAAGCTTAGGGGGGGGATGTTTCCAAGAGACCCAGTACTTC. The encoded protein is CARSLGGGCFQETQYF.

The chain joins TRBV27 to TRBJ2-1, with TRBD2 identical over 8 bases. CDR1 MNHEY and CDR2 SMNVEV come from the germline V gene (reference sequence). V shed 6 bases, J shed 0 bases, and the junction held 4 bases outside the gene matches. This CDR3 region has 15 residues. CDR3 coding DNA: TGTGCCAGCAGCAGAGCGGGGGCCTCCTACAATGAGCAGTTCTTC. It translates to CASSRAGASYNEQFF.